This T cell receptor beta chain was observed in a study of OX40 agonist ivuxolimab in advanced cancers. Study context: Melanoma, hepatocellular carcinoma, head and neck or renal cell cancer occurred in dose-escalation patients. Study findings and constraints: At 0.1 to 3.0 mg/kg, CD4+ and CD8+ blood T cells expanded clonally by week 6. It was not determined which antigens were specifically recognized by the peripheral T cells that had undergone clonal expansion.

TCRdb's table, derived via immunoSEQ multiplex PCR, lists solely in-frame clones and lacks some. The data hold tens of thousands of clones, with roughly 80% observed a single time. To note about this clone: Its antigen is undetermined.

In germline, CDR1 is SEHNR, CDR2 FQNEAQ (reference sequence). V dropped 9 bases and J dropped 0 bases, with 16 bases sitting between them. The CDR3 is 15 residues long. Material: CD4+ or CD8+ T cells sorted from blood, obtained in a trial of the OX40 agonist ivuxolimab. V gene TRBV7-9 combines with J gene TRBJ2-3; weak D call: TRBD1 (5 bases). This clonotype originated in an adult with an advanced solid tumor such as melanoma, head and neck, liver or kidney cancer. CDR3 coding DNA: TGTGCCAGTACCTCCCTAGGGGCGAGCACAGATACGCAGTATTTT. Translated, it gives CASTSLGASTDTQYF.